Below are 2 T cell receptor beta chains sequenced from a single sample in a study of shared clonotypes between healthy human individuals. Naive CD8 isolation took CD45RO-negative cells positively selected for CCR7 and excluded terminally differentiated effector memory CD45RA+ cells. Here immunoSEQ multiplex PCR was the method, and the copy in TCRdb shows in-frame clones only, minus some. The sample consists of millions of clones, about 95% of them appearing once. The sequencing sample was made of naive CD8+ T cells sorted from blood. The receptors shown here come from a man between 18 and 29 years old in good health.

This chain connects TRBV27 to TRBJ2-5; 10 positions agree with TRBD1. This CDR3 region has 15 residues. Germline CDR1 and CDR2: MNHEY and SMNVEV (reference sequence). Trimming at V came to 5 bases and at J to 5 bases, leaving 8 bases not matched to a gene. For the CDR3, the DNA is TGTGCCAGCAGTCTGGGGACAGGGGTAGGCGAGACCCAGTACTTC. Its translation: CASSLGTGVGETQYF.

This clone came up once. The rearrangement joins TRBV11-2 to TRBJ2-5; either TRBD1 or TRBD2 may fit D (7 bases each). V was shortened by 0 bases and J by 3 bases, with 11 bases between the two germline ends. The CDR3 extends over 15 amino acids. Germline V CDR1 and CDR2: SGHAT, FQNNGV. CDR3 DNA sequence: TGTGCCAGCAGCTTAGACCAGGGGGGGAAAGAGACCCAGTACTTC. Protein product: CASSLDQGGKETQYF.